What follows is one TCR beta chain and its context. Data came from immunoSEQ multiplex PCR; TCRdb stores just in-frame clones and leaves some out. The profile shows 100,000 or so clones, roughly 91% of them singletons. The data derive from a study of T cell responses to AZD1222 COVID-19 vaccine. The CDR3 runs 16 residues. CDR1 is MNHNS, CDR2 SASEGT, per germline. Trimming pared 1 base from V and 8 bases from J, leaving 17 bases between. The TCR sequence derives from an adult in good health. The rearrangement uses TRBV6-1 and TRBJ1-4; D is perhaps TRBD1 (6 bases). The material was peripheral blood, obtained on day 0 of AZD1222 vaccination. The chain's CDR3 is CASSEVEGRGKEKLFF. The CDR3 DNA is TGTGCCAGCAGTGAAGTAGAGGGCAGGGGAAAGGAAAAACTGTTTTTT.